The 19 T cell receptor beta chains listed next were all sequenced from one sample in a study of response to subunit inactivated influenza vaccine. TCRdb ran MiXCR on the RT-PCR reads and lists one entry per CDR3 protein. Counted here are under 550,000 distinct CDR3 sequences, roughly 7.9% occurring once; the ten biggest clones make up 10% to 15%. The sequencing used PBMCs from blood, collected roughly 24 months after vaccination. These receptors all come from a man aged 45 to 70 who received an inactivated influenza vaccine.

Ten or more counts support this clonotype. The V call is TRBV20-1, the J call TRBJ1-4; no reliable D call. Germline assignment: CDR1 DFQATT and CDR2 SNEGSKA (reference sequence). With 4 bases removed from V and 8 bases from J, the gap between germline ends came to 17 bases. The CDR3 totals 14 residues. The CDR3 DNA reads as TGCAGTGCTACACAGTGGTCGGGAAACGAAAAACTGTTTTTT. Translation: CSATQWSGNEKLFF.

This clonotype occurred many times. CDR3 DNA: TGTGCCATCAGTGAGGCGGACAGGGACTCTGGCTACACCTTC. It yields the protein CAISEADRDSGYTF. The chain uses TRBV10-3 and TRBJ1-2; TRBD1 agrees at 8 bases. CDR3 length equals 14 residues. J gave up 7 bases and V 2 bases, and 6 bases lay outside the gene matches. CDR1 is ENHRY and CDR2 is SYGVKD in the germline V gene.

This clonotype was seen a handful of times. The CDR3 reads CASSFQAPNTGELFF. The CDR3 DNA follows: TGCGCCAGCAGCTTCCAGGCCCCGAACACCGGGGAGCTGTTTTTT. This chain links TRBV5-1 with TRBJ2-2; no clear D. Germline V gene data show CDR1 as SGHRS and CDR2 as YFSETQ. The CDR3 has 15 residues. V was cut by 2 bases and J by 0 bases, with 8 bases left in between.

This clonotype was seen a handful of times. The V and J genes are TRBV5-1 and TRBJ1-1; D gene uncertain. The germline V and J ends were trimmed by 0 bases and 4 bases, with 7 bases remaining between them. Germline CDR1 reads SGHRS; CDR2 reads YFSETQ. The CDR3 has 13 amino acids. CDR3 protein: CASSLEQFTEAFF. The CDR3 bases are TGCGCCAGCAGCTTGGAACAGTTCACTGAAGCTTTCTTT.

The chain recombines TRBV24-1 with TRBJ1-2; D call uncertain. Germline V gene lookup returns CDR1 KGHDR and CDR2 SFDVKD. This CDR3 comprises 11 residues. V was pared by 5 bases and J by 8 bases, with 8 bases between. The CDR3 DNA sequence: TGTGCCACCAGTGGCTACAGCGGCTACACCTTC. The encoded protein is CATSGYSGYTF.

With regard to this clonotype: Germline and junction disagree at one end, which may indicate a read error. V usage is TRBV10-3 and J usage is TRBJ1-2; no definite D call. Germline CDR1 reads ENHRY; CDR2 reads SYGVKD. The CDR3 is 16 amino acids. This CDR3 is CAISESSGGLGSEECF. CDR3 DNA: TGTGCCATCAGTGAGTCGTCGGGTGGTTTGGGGTCGGAGGAGTGCTTC.

The chain employs TRBV14 and TRBJ2-3; D not certain. The CDR3 totals 19 residues. Trimming cost V 5 bases and J 1 base, with 25 bases left between them. CDR1 and CDR2 (germline): SGHDN, FVKESK. CDR3: CASSYESEAIYWGTDTQYF. The CDR3 region has the DNA TGTGCCAGCAGCTACGAATCTGAGGCAATCTACTGGGGCACAGATACGCAGTATTTT.

As regards this clonotype: A much larger clone sits a single nucleotide away, making a read error possible. The chain uses TRBV14 and TRBJ2-5; D is unclear. This CDR3 comprises 12 residues. The germline V gene encodes CDR1 SGHDN and CDR2 FVKESK. V lost 0 bases to trimming and J lost 6 bases, with 5 bases between them. CDR3 amino acids: CASSQDLQTQYF. The CDR3 DNA is TGTGCCAGCAGCCAAGATCTTCAGACCCAGTACTTC.

This clonotype was seen more than once but under ten times. Here the CDR3 reads CASRRQGTRETQYF. CDR3 DNA sequence: TGTGCCAGCAGAAGACAGGGCACGAGAGAGACCCAGTACTTC. The V and J genes are TRBV6-2 or TRBV6-3 and TRBJ2-5; 7 bases are shared with TRBD1. CDR1 is MNHEY and CDR2 is SVGEGT in the germline V gene. This CDR3 is built from 14 residues. V trimming: 6 bases; J trimming: 4 bases; junction bases outside the gene matches: 8.

V gene TRBV14 combines with J gene TRBJ2-2, with 8 positions matching TRBD1. The V gene end was trimmed by 2 bases and the J gene end by 8 bases; junction bases not matched to a gene: 4. CDR3 length: 14 residues. The germline V gene has CDR1 SGHDN and CDR2 FVKESK. Here the CDR3 reads CASSQNRGSGELFF. The CDR3 coding sequence is TGTGCCAGCAGCCAAAACAGGGGGTCGGGGGAGCTGTTTTTT.

This clonotype was seen at least ten times. The rearrangement links TRBV12-3 or TRBV12-4 to TRBJ2-5; D remains ambiguous. V lost 3 bases, J lost 3 bases, and 14 bases lay in between. The CDR3 runs 15 residues. The CDR3 nucleotides are TGTGCCAGCAGTTTCTCTCCGGGTATCGAAGAGACCCAGTACTTC. The encoded protein is CASSFSPGIEETQYF.

The chain recombines TRBV5-4 with TRBJ1-2; perhaps TRBD1 as D (5 bases). Trimming pared 4 bases from V and 5 bases from J, leaving 15 bases between. Germline values: CDR1 SGHNT, CDR2 YYREEE (reference sequence). There are 14 residues in the CDR3. CDR3 sequence reads: CASSVSGTAYGYTF. The CDR3 DNA is TGTGCCAGCAGCGTATCCGGGACTGCTTATGGCTACACCTTC.

Ten or more counts support this clonotype. The chain uses TRBV20-1 and TRBJ2-5; tentative D call: TRBD2 (6 bases). CDR3 size: 16 residues. CDR1 and CDR2 from the germline V gene are DFQATT and SNEGSKA (reference sequence). Trimming pared 0 bases from V and 4 bases from J, leaving 18 bases between. The CDR3 protein is CSARDGGARFGETQYF. The CDR3 coding sequence is TGCAGTGCTAGAGATGGCGGGGCGCGGTTTGGAGAGACCCAGTACTTC.

This clonotype was detected only a few times. This chain links TRBV12-3 or TRBV12-4 with TRBJ2-3; 11 nucleotides line up with TRBD2. V shed 6 bases, J shed 1 base, and the junction held 12 bases outside the gene matches. The CDR3 is 18 amino acids. The CDR3 here is CASRPTSGSRLGTDTQYF. For the CDR3, the DNA is TGTGCCAGCAGACCAACTAGCGGGAGTAGGTTAGGCACAGATACGCAGTATTTT.

This clonotype showed up many times. The chain carries TRBV3-1 and TRBJ1-1; 7 bases agree with TRBD1. The CDR3 length is 11 residues. Germline CDR1 LGHDT, CDR2 YNNKEL (reference sequence). V gave up 11 bases and J gave up 3 bases; unmatched junction bases: 3. This CDR3 is CAARGDTEAFF. In nucleotides, the CDR3 is TGTGCCGCCAGGGGGGACACTGAAGCTTTCTTT.

This clonotype was seen repeatedly, ten times or more. The chain combines TRBV20-1 with TRBJ2-7; 7 bases agree with TRBD2. CDR3 size: 15 residues. The germline gives CDR1 DFQATT, CDR2 SNEGSKA (reference sequence). V was clipped by 2 bases and J by 3 bases; unmatched bases: 10. The CDR3 is CSARPLRGEVYEQYF. The CDR3 region has the DNA TGCAGTGCTAGACCCCTCCGGGGGGAAGTCTACGAGCAGTACTTC.

This clonotype has ten or more counts. The V call is TRBV5-1, the J call TRBJ2-5; D tentatively reads TRBD1 or TRBD2 (5 bases each). Germline V gene data show CDR1 as SGHRS and CDR2 as YFSETQ. The V end lost 4 bases, the J end lost 5 bases, and 18 bases lay between the germline ends. The CDR3 extends over 15 amino acids. The CDR3 here is CASSPLGVPSETQYF. CDR3 nucleotides: TGCGCCAGCAGCCCGCTGGGGGTCCCAAGCGAGACCCAGTACTTC. Full variable domain (rest looked up from reference TRBV5-1 and TRBJ2-5): KAGVTQTPRYLIKTRGQQVTLSCSPISGHRSVSWYQQTPGQGLQFLFEYFSETQRNKGNFPGRFSGRQFSNSRSEMNVSTLELGDSALYLCASSPLGVPSETQYFGPGTRLLVL.

Notes on this clonotype: One base away lies a much larger clone, so this may be a sequencing read error. This chain joins TRBV4-1 and TRBJ1-1; D gene unclear. CDR1 is MGHRA and CDR2 is YSYEKL in the germline V gene. This CDR3 has 11 amino acids. The CDR3 is CAGSQPGEAFF. CDR3 DNA sequence: TGCGCCGGCAGCCAACCGGGAGAAGCTTTCTTT.

The chain carries TRBV20-1 and TRBJ2-7; 11 nucleotides align to TRBD1. The CDR3 is made up of 13 amino acids. From germline, CDR1 is DFQATT and CDR2 SNEGSKA (reference sequence). The V gene end was trimmed by 6 bases and the J gene end by 5 bases; junction bases not matched to a gene: 6. The CDR3 sequence: CSADRGQRNEQYF. The CDR3 DNA is TGCAGTGCGGACAGGGGGCAAAGAAACGAGCAGTACTTC.